The 8 T cell receptor beta chains reported below all come from one sample, sequenced in a study of blood T cell repertoires in COVID-19. The repertoire was sequenced with immunoSEQ multiplex PCR; TCRdb's copy has only in-frame clones and lacks some. The repertoire includes fewer than 40,000 clones, 90% to 95% of them detected once, and 9.9% sits in the top ten. The sequenced material came from peripheral blood. The receptors derive from a human donor with active COVID-19. The donor label of this sample is uncertain.

The chain is built from TRBV6-6 and TRBJ1-3; TRBD1 is a possible D gene (6 bases). The length of the CDR3 is 15 residues. V was pared by 5 bases and J by 4 bases, with 15 bases between. Germline V gives CDR1 MNHNY, CDR2 SVGAGI (reference sequence). CDR3 protein: CASSTNRVSGNTIYF. CDR3 coding DNA: TGTGCCAGCAGTACCAACAGGGTCTCAGGAAACACCATATATTTT.

The chain employs TRBV7-9 and TRBJ2-1; 7 nucleotides line up with TRBD2. Trimming at V came to 2 bases and at J to 0 bases, leaving 4 bases not matched to a gene. The germline CDR1 and CDR2 sequences are SEHNR and FQNEAQ (reference sequence). The CDR3 has 16 amino acids. CDR3 sequence: CASSLREGGSYNEQFF. CDR3 bases: TGTGCCAGCAGCTTAAGGGAGGGTGGCTCCTACAATGAGCAGTTCTTC.

The rearrangement joins TRBV4-1 to TRBJ1-5; 8 nucleotides match TRBD1. The CDR3 length is 13 residues. Trimming cost V 4 bases and J 5 bases; bases outside gene matches: 1. Germline CDR1 reads MGHRA; CDR2 reads YSYEKL. CDR3 in amino acids: CASSPDRDQPQHF. The CDR3 DNA follows: TGCGCCAGCAGCCCGGACAGGGATCAGCCCCAGCATTTT.

The chain is built from TRBV7-9 and TRBJ2-3; perhaps TRBD2 as D (5 bases). The CDR3 runs 13 residues. Trimming took off 5 bases at V and 5 bases at J, with 11 bases between the two ends. The germline V gene has CDR1 SEHNR and CDR2 FQNEAQ (reference sequence). This CDR3 is CASSRSGEDTQYF. The CDR3 nucleotides read TGTGCCAGCAGCCGGTCCGGGGAAGATACGCAGTATTTT. Variable domain in full (rest from reference TRBV7-9 and TRBJ2-3): DTGVSQNPRHKITKRGQNVTFRCDPISEHNRLYWYRQTLGQGPEFLTYFQNEAQLEKSRLLSDRFSAERPKGSFSTLEIQRTEQGDSAMYLCASSRSGEDTQYFGPGTRLTVL.

The V and J genes are TRBV18 and TRBJ1-4; no clear D. Germline V lookup: CDR1 KGHSH, CDR2 LQKENI. This CDR3 contains 16 residues. V was trimmed by 5 bases and J by 3 bases, leaving 16 bases between them. The CDR3 here is CASSTYSGRSNEKLFF. The CDR3, as DNA: TGTGCCAGCTCAACCTACTCGGGGAGGTCTAATGAAAAACTGTTTTTT.

The rearrangement links TRBV3-1 (or the pseudogene TRBV3-2) to TRBJ1-1; D gene unclear. This CDR3 has 14 residues. The germline CDR1 and CDR2 sequences are LGHDT and YNNKEL (reference sequence). V lost 2 bases and J lost 4, with 11 bases in between. CDR3: CASSQLFGSTEAFF. CDR3 sequence (DNA): TGTGCCAGCAGCCAATTATTCGGGAGCACTGAAGCTTTCTTT.

V is TRBV27 and J is TRBJ1-2, with 8 bases fitting TRBD1. V shed 5 bases and J 2 bases; nucleotides not matched to a gene: 7. The CDR3 has 15 amino acids. Per germline, CDR1 MNHEY and CDR2 SMNVEV (reference sequence). The CDR3 DNA is TGTGCCAGCAGTCGCCCGGGACAGGAAAACTATGGCTACACCTTC. The encoded protein is CASSRPGQENYGYTF.

The rearrangement uses TRBV11-1 and TRBJ2-7; the D gene is possibly TRBD2 (6 bases). CDR3 length equals 14 residues. CDR1 is SGHAT and CDR2 is FQDESV in the germline V gene (reference sequence). V was clipped by 5 bases and J by 2 bases, with 13 bases between them. CDR3 DNA: TGTGCCAGCAGCCCGGGACTGGAGACCTACGAGCAGTACTTC. It specifies CASSPGLETYEQYF.